Shown below are 27 T cell receptor beta chains from a single sample sequenced in a study of T cell responses to AZD1222 COVID-19 vaccine (dated by TCRdb to about 2021). The time point label, as the study defines it: about 28 days (+/-7) after the second vaccine dose. Library prep was done by the immunoSEQ multiplex PCR assay. This is the immuneACCESS table as TCRdb keeps it, with only in-frame sequences that have V and J called. A part of the clones is gone; compared with another copy, unresolved V genes explain less than half, and the rest is unexplained. The sample contains 150,000 to 250,000 clones, roughly 92% of them found a single time. Around 3.5% of the sample is held by the ten biggest clonotypes. Material: peripheral blood, obtained 28 days after the second AZD1222 dose. The source of these receptors is an adult who received the AZD1222 COVID-19 vaccine.

This chain uses TRBV5-5 with TRBJ1-6; a weak D match, TRBD1 (5 bases). The CDR3 length is 18 residues. V dropped 2 bases and J dropped 0 bases, with 15 bases sitting between them. CDR1 SGHKS and CDR2 YYEKEE come from the germline V gene (reference sequence). The CDR3 is CASSLRGSQSSYNSPLHF. The CDR3 DNA reads as TGTGCCAGCAGCTTACGGGGGTCCCAGAGCTCCTATAATTCACCCCTCCACTTT.

J is TRBJ2-3 and V is TRBV29-1; a weak D match, TRBD1 (6 bases). There are 13 residues in the CDR3. The germline V and J ends were trimmed by 8 bases and 2 bases, with 14 bases remaining between them. Germline V gene sequence: CDR1 SQVTM, CDR2 ANQGSEA. In DNA, the CDR3 is TGCAGCCAGACAGGACCAGTCACAGATACGCAGTATTTT. The encoded protein is CSQTGPVTDTQYF.

The J gene is TRBJ2-2, the V gene TRBV19, with no clear D. CDR1 and CDR2 (germline): LNHDA, SQIVND (reference sequence). The ends were cut back, 6 bases at V and 3 bases at J, with 11 bases in the middle. This CDR3 has 14 amino acids. The CDR3, as DNA: TGTGCCAGTAGCAGCAGAAGGGACACCGGGGAGCTGTTTTTT. This codes for CASSSRRDTGELFF. Using reference TRBV19 and TRBJ2-2 for the parts outside the CDR3, the full variable domain is DGGITQSPKYLFRKEGQNVTLSCEQNLNHDAMYWYRQDPGQGLRLIYYSQIVNDFQKGDIAEGYSVSREKKESFPLTVTSAQKNPTAFYLCASSSRRDTGELFFGEGSRLTVL.

CDR3 region: CASSYALSTDTQYF. The CDR3, as DNA: TGTGCCAGCAGTTACGCCTTAAGCACAGATACGCAGTATTTT. V gene TRBV6-2 or TRBV6-3 combines with J gene TRBJ2-3; D is undetermined. From germline, CDR1 is MNHEY and CDR2 SVGEGT. The length of the CDR3 is 14 residues. V was clipped by 2 bases and J by 0 bases, with 6 bases between them.

This clone was detected only a few times. The chain carries TRBV7-8 and TRBJ2-7; 7 bases are a match to TRBD1. The CDR3 consists of 15 residues. Germline CDR1 and CDR2: SGHVS and FQNEAQ. V was clipped by 5 bases and J by 4 bases; unmatched bases: 11. CDR3 protein: CASSPQRTGSYEQYF. CDR3 nucleotides: TGTGCCAGCAGCCCCCAACGGACAGGAAGTTACGAGCAGTACTTC.

This chain uses TRBV6-5 with TRBJ2-5; D may be TRBD2 (6 bases). The CDR3 loop spans 13 amino acids. With 7 bases removed from V and 12 bases from J, the gap between germline ends came to 21 bases. The germline gives CDR1 MNHEY, CDR2 SVGAGI. In nucleotides, the CDR3 is TGTGCCAGCAAAAGGGACTCGCCCCCCGGCAAGTACTTC. Its translation: CASKRDSPPGKYF.

The chain employs TRBV4-3 and TRBJ2-6; the match to TRBD1 covers 9 bases. CDR1 and CDR2 (germline): LGHNA, YSLEER. The CDR3 is 17 residues long. V was pared by 1 base and J by 1 base, with 2 bases of the junction left unmatched. CDR3 coding DNA: TGCGCCAGCAGCCAAGGGACAGGGGTGTCTGGGGCCAACGTCCTGACTTTC. This sequence encodes CASSQGTGVSGANVLTF.

The V and J genes are TRBV6-2 or TRBV6-3 and TRBJ2-5; maybe TRBD1 (6 bases). Looked up from germline, CDR1 is MNHEY and CDR2 is SVGEGT. Trimming took 5 bases from V and 2 from J, leaving 18 bases between them. The CDR3 is made up of 16 amino acids. CDR3 nucleotides: TGTGCCAGCAGTCAGATCCCCGGGACAACACAAGAGACCCAGTACTTC. Its translation: CASSQIPGTTQETQYF.

The V gene is TRBV6-5, the J gene TRBJ2-1; TRBD2 matches 8 bases. Trimming at V came to 2 bases and at J to 5 bases, leaving 8 bases not matched to a gene. This CDR3 comprises 16 residues. The germline CDR1 and CDR2 sequences are MNHEY and SVGAGI. CDR3 sequence: CASSYHRLAKDNEQFF. The CDR3 DNA follows: TGTGCCAGCAGTTACCATCGACTAGCGAAAGACAATGAGCAGTTCTTC.

This chain uses TRBV4-1 with TRBJ2-7; TRBD2 is a possible D gene (5 bases). The CDR3 contains 17 residues. Per germline, CDR1 MGHRA and CDR2 YSYEKL. V lost 4 bases, J lost 1 base, and 20 bases lay in between. CDR3 bases: TGCGCCAGCAGCCCCCTTTTTGGTAGCGCCGTTTCCTACGAGCAGTACTTC. The encoded protein is CASSPLFGSAVSYEQYF.

The chain joins TRBV19 to TRBJ1-4, with 7 bases aligning to TRBD1. Germline lookup yields CDR1 LNHDA and CDR2 SQIVND (reference sequence). J lost 8 bases, V lost 7 bases, and 13 bases had no gene match. The CDR3 consists of 15 residues. The CDR3 nucleotides are TGTGCCAGTAATCCAAGAGGACAGGCAGGGGAAAAACTGTTTTTT. Translated, it gives CASNPRGQAGEKLFF.

J is TRBJ1-3 and V is TRBV7-2, with 7 bases fitting TRBD1. Germline loops: CDR1 SGHTA, CDR2 FQGNSA. This CDR3 spans 16 amino acids. The V and J ends lost 1 base and 3 bases, in that order; junction bases with no gene match: 6. CDR3 sequence: CASSLGRGEIGNTIYF. The CDR3 DNA reads as TGTGCCAGCAGCTTAGGCAGGGGGGAGATTGGAAACACCATATATTTT.

V is TRBV2 and J is TRBJ1-4; D is possibly TRBD1 (5 bases). Germline V CDR1 and CDR2: SNHLY, FYNNEI. The CDR3 contains 15 residues. Trimming removed 6 bases at V and 5 bases at J, with 16 bases between. Here the CDR3 DNA reads TGTGCCAGCAGGGTCCGGACGGGGCGGAATGAAAAACTGTTTTTT. Its protein product is CASRVRTGRNEKLFF. The full variable domain, completed using reference TRBV2 and TRBJ1-4, is EPEVTQTPSHQVTQMGQEVILRCVPISNHLYFYWYRQILGQKVEFLVSFYNNEISEKSEIFDDQFSVERPDGSNFTLKIRSTKLEDSAMYFCASRVRTGRNEKLFFGSGTQLSVL.

The chain recombines TRBV5-1 with TRBJ1-2; the match to TRBD1 covers 8 bases. CDR1 is SGHRS, CDR2 YFSETQ, per germline. V lost 4 bases and J lost 3; bases outside the gene matches: 8. This CDR3 region has 15 residues. CDR3 amino acids: CASSVRPTGDYGYTF. The CDR3 DNA reads as TGCGCCAGCAGCGTTCGCCCGACAGGGGACTATGGCTACACCTTC.

The V gene is TRBV2, the J gene TRBJ2-6; D gene uncertain. Germline loops: CDR1 SNHLY, CDR2 FYNNEI. V lost 0 bases and J 0 bases, leaving 9 bases between the germline ends. The CDR3 covers 17 residues. CDR3 coding DNA: TGTGCCAGCAGTGAAGCGCGGCAGCCCTCTGGGGCCAACGTCCTGACTTTC. Translated: CASSEARQPSGANVLTF.

The gene calls are TRBV11-1 and TRBJ2-1; D unclear. The CDR3 length is 12 residues. V lost 4 bases and J 5 bases, leaving 6 bases between the germline ends. The germline CDR1 and CDR2 sequences are SGHAT and FQDESV (reference sequence). The CDR3 loop is CASSSGNNEQFF. CDR3 nucleotide sequence: TGTGCCAGCAGCTCTGGGAACAATGAGCAGTTCTTC.

The chain carries TRBV5-6 and TRBJ2-3; D is possibly TRBD1 (6 bases). The CDR3 covers 14 residues. The V end was cut by 4 bases, the J end by 5 bases, with 14 bases between. Germline CDR1 and CDR2: SGHDT and YYEEEE. The CDR3 is CASSIQTGLDTQYF. CDR3 nucleotide sequence: TGTGCCAGCAGCATTCAAACAGGGTTAGATACGCAGTATTTT.

The CDR3 DNA is TGTGCCAGCAGTTTTGGGCGGGGCTACAATCAGCCCCAGCATTTT. Encoded protein: CASSFGRGYNQPQHF. This chain links TRBV27 with TRBJ1-5; D is possibly TRBD1 (5 bases). The CDR3 is 15 amino acids. Germline lookup yields CDR1 MNHEY and CDR2 SMNVEV (reference sequence). Trimming left V 3 bases short and J 3 bases short, with 12 bases between.

The V gene is TRBV28, the J gene TRBJ2-3, with 7 bases matching TRBD2. The length of the CDR3 is 17 residues. Germline CDR1 reads MDHEN; CDR2 reads SYDVKM. The trim removed 7 bases at V and 3 bases at J, leaving 16 bases unmatched. The CDR3 DNA sequence: TGTGCCAGCATAGGGGCATTGGGGCGGGAGCGAACAGATACGCAGTATTTT. It is translated as CASIGALGRERTDTQYF.

DNA for the CDR3: TGTGCCAGCAGCATCCGGGCTTCTAATTCACCCCTCCACTTT. This codes for CASSIRASNSPLHF. The chain carries TRBV9 and TRBJ1-6; no definite D call. The CDR3 is 14 residues long. Trimming cost V 4 bases and J 6 bases, with 11 bases left between them. The germline V gene encodes CDR1 SGDLS and CDR2 YYNGEE.

The chain combines TRBV11-1 with TRBJ2-7; no reliable D call. This CDR3 is 11 amino acids long. CDR1 is SGHAT and CDR2 is FQDESV in the germline V gene (reference sequence). Trimming took 5 bases from V and 3 from J, leaving 5 bases between them. The CDR3 bases are TGTGCCAGCAGCCCTGGCTACGAGCAGTACTTC. Translated, it gives CASSPGYEQYF.

The chain carries TRBV28 and TRBJ1-1, with D possibly TRBD1 on 6 matching bases. CDR1 is MDHEN, CDR2 SYDVKM, per germline. Between the trimmed V and J ends, which lost 1 base and 3 bases, there was a span of 12 bases. This CDR3 is 15 amino acids long. The CDR3 sequence is CASSLFGGADTEAFF. Written as DNA, the CDR3 is TGTGCCAGCAGTTTATTCGGGGGCGCGGACACTGAAGCTTTCTTT.

The chain joins TRBV11-2 to TRBJ1-3; 7 bases line up with TRBD1. The CDR3 sequence is 18 residues long. The junction had 14 bases not matched to a gene; V was cut back by 2 bases and J by 4 bases. CDR1 is SGHAT and CDR2 is FQNNGV in the germline V gene. CDR3 coding DNA: TGTGCCAGCAGCTTACCCCGGGGAGAGGGGGCGCGAGGAAACACCATATATTTT. It encodes CASSLPRGEGARGNTIYF.

In this sample, this clone turned up once. The gene calls are TRBV2 and TRBJ1-5, with D tentatively TRBD1 (5 bases). CDR3 length equals 15 residues. Germline loops: CDR1 SNHLY, CDR2 FYNNEI. The V gene lost 3 bases and the J gene lost 5 bases, with 14 bases spanning the gap. CDR3 loop: CASSDREIGHQPQHF. CDR3 nucleotides: TGTGCCAGCAGTGACAGGGAAATCGGTCATCAGCCCCAGCATTTT.

The chain combines TRBV29-1 with TRBJ1-1, with no clear D. The CDR3 extends over 14 amino acids. V was shortened by 5 bases and J by 4 bases, with 17 bases between the two germline ends. Germline V gene lookup returns CDR1 SQVTM and CDR2 ANQGSEA. CDR3 bases: TGCAGCGTTTCATCTACAGTAACCGGCACTGAAGCTTTCTTT. As protein: CSVSSTVTGTEAFF.

For this clone: The same CDR3 also results from other DNA sequences found in this sample. J is TRBJ1-1 and V is TRBV18; D is unresolved. Per the germline V gene, CDR1 is KGHSH and CDR2 is LQKENI. The length of the CDR3 is 13 residues. V lost 3 bases and J 0 bases, leaving 5 bases between the germline ends. The CDR3 sequence: CASSPTLNTEAFF. CDR3 bases: TGTGCCAGCTCACCGACGTTGAACACTGAAGCTTTCTTT.

The chain employs TRBV10-3 and TRBJ2-2; 11 bases match TRBD1. CDR3 length: 14 residues. V shed 11 bases and J 3 bases; nucleotides not matched to a gene: 5. Germline CDR1 reads ENHRY; CDR2 reads SYGVKD. CDR3 sequence (DNA): TGTGCCGCCCAGGGACAGGGGGACACCGGGGAGCTGTTTTTT. It is translated as CAAQGQGDTGELFF.